This T cell receptor beta chain comes out of a study of blood T cells in healthy people across ages. This CDR3 comprises 16 residues. The second PCR ran about 6 to 12 cycles with a sample-barcoded 5' primer and J-beta primers. In TCRdb, the 5' RACE reads were re-called with MiXCR into one record per CDR3 protein. Altogether about 1.5 million distinct CDR3 sequences are present, 42% being singletons, with the ten largest covering 4%. Material for sequencing was blood. The genes are TRBV21-1 and TRBJ1-1; the D call of TRBD1 is as the table states it, not checked on the DNA. TRBV21-1 is a pseudogene segment. The source is a woman younger than 35 in good health. The CDR3 region has the DNA TGTGCCAAGAGAGGACAGGGCAAATCGCTCCCGCTTGAAGCTTTCTTT. This codes for CAKRGQGKSLPLEAFF.